These 27 T cell receptor beta chains share one sample of origin, sequenced in a study of shared clonotypes between healthy human individuals. Naive CD8 isolation took CD45RO-negative cells positively selected for CCR7 and excluded terminally differentiated effector memory CD45RA+ cells. The data were produced by immunoSEQ multiplex PCR, yet TCRdb's version contains in-frame clones alone and is incomplete. The table lists about 800,000 clones, about 97% of them singletons. Material: naive CD8+ T cells sorted from blood. Receptors originate from a man aged 25-40 years in good health.

This clone has just one count. The CDR3, as DNA: TGCGCCAGCAGCCATTCCCGGGACAGGTCTGACAATGAGCAGTTCTTC. It specifies CASSHSRDRSDNEQFF. The gene calls are TRBV4-1 and TRBJ2-1; 8 nucleotides align to TRBD1. The germline V gene has CDR1 MGHRA and CDR2 YSYEKL. J gave up 5 bases and V 3 bases, and 9 bases lay outside the gene matches. This CDR3 is 16 amino acids long.

The rearrangement joins TRBV30 to TRBJ1-5; D remains unclear. Germline V CDR1 and CDR2: GTSNPN, SVGIG (reference sequence). The V and J ends lost 1 base and 3 bases respectively, with 7 bases between them. This CDR3 comprises 13 residues. CDR3 bases: TGTGCCTGGAGTGACAGTCACAATCAGCCCCAGCATTTT. Translation gives CAWSDSHNQPQHF.

The chain couples TRBV2 to TRBJ1-2; D is unclear. CDR1 SNHLY and CDR2 FYNNEI come from the germline V gene. CDR3 length equals 12 residues. Trimming stripped 8 bases from V and 4 bases from J, with 11 bases between. DNA of the CDR3: TGTGCCAGCTGGGCAGGACTCTATGGCTACACCTTC. This codes for CASWAGLYGYTF.

J is TRBJ1-5 and V is TRBV30; 7 bases align to TRBD1. Germline CDR1 is GTSNPN and CDR2 is SVGIG (reference sequence). Trimming cost V 2 bases and J 6 bases; bases outside gene matches: 13. The CDR3 is 16 residues long. The CDR3 coding sequence is TGTGCCTGGAGTCCCGGGGTGAGGGGGCTTAGTCAGCCCCAGCATTTT. Translation: CAWSPGVRGLSQPQHF. Drawing the rest from reference TRBV30 and TRBJ1-5, the complete variable domain is SQTIHQWPATLVQPVGSPLSLECTVEGTSNPNLYWYRQAAGRGLQLLFYSVGIGQISSEVPQNLSASRPQDRQFILSSKKLLLSDSGFYLCAWSPGVRGLSQPQHFGDGTRLSIL.

The V gene is TRBV7-9, the J gene TRBJ2-3; D is perhaps TRBD2 (6 bases). V gave up 3 bases and J gave up 1 base, with 11 bases separating them. This CDR3 comprises 15 residues. Germline V gives CDR1 SEHNR, CDR2 FQNEAQ (reference sequence). The CDR3: CASSFAGRGTDTQYF. The CDR3 nucleotides read TGTGCCAGCAGCTTCGCGGGGCGGGGCACAGATACGCAGTATTTT.

The CDR3 bases are TGTGCCAGCAGTTTATCGAAGCATCACACAGATACGCAGTATTTT. It is translated as CASSLSKHHTDTQYF. The gene calls are TRBV27 and TRBJ2-3; D gene unclear. The germline gives CDR1 MNHEY, CDR2 SMNVEV (reference sequence). The CDR3 spans 15 residues. V lost 0 bases and J 2 bases, leaving 9 bases between the germline ends.

The rearrangement uses TRBV5-4 and TRBJ2-1, with TRBD2 identical over 8 bases. The CDR3 is 16 residues long. Germline assignment: CDR1 SGHNT and CDR2 YYREEE (reference sequence). Trimming at V came to 2 bases and at J to 0 bases, leaving 4 bases not matched to a gene. This chain's CDR3 is CASSFSGTVSYNEQFF. DNA for the CDR3: TGTGCCAGCAGCTTTAGCGGGACCGTCTCCTACAATGAGCAGTTCTTC.

This clone was picked up a small number of times. The rearrangement links TRBV27 to TRBJ2-7; either TRBD1 or TRBD2 may supply D (6 bases each). The V gene's germline CDR1 is MNHEY and CDR2 SMNVEV (reference sequence). Between the trimmed V and J ends, which lost 3 bases and 7 bases, there was a span of 19 bases. The CDR3 runs to 15 residues. The CDR3: CASSLGGVRVGEQYF. CDR3 coding DNA: TGTGCCAGCAGTTTGGGGGGCGTGAGGGTCGGTGAGCAGTACTTC.

This chain uses TRBV6-5 with TRBJ1-2; D remains ambiguous. The germline gives CDR1 MNHEY, CDR2 SVGAGI. The CDR3 covers 12 residues. V was cut by 6 bases and J by 6 bases, with 11 bases left in between. The CDR3 loop reads CASSLDGDGYTF. For the CDR3, the DNA is TGTGCCAGCAGCTTGGACGGGGATGGCTACACCTTC.

The V gene is TRBV7-9, the J gene TRBJ1-1; the D gene is possibly TRBD1 (6 bases). In germline, CDR1 is SEHNR, CDR2 FQNEAQ (reference sequence). V gave up 1 base and J gave up 6 bases, with 15 bases separating them. This CDR3 has 15 amino acids. CDR3 amino acids: CASSLGSHREPEAFF. CDR3 nucleotide sequence: TGTGCCAGCAGCTTAGGGTCCCACAGGGAGCCTGAAGCTTTCTTT.

This clone was detected only a few times. The chain carries TRBV27 and TRBJ2-7; TRBD2 is a possible D gene (5 bases). In germline, CDR1 is MNHEY, CDR2 SMNVEV (reference sequence). The V and J ends lost 1 base and 7 bases respectively, with 11 bases between them. This CDR3 spans 13 amino acids. The CDR3 DNA sequence: TGTGCCAGCAGTTTATTCAGCTCGGGGGAGCAGTACTTC. Amino acid sequence: CASSLFSSGEQYF.

V and J are TRBV11-3 and TRBJ1-2; tentative D call: TRBD1 (5 bases). This CDR3 has 12 residues. V was trimmed by 2 bases and J by 7 bases, leaving 8 bases between them. Germline CDR1 and CDR2: SGHNT and YENEEA. The CDR3 DNA reads as TGTGCCAGCAGCTTATGGGGGTCTGGCTACACCTTC. Amino acid sequence: CASSLWGSGYTF.

The chain recombines TRBV13 with TRBJ1-4; D is uncertain. The CDR3 extends over 14 amino acids. V shed 2 bases and J shed 6 bases, with 10 bases lying between them. CDR1 is PRHDT, CDR2 FYEKMQ, per germline (reference sequence). CDR3 DNA: TGTGCCAGCAGCTTATTAGGTGGGGATGAAAAACTGTTTTTT. It encodes CASSLLGGDEKLFF.

The chain has TRBV6-5 and TRBJ2-2; TRBD2 agrees at 10 bases. The V gene end was trimmed by 0 bases and the J gene end by 6 bases; junction bases not matched to a gene: 4. CDR1 MNHEY and CDR2 SVGAGI come from the germline V gene. The CDR3 spans 16 residues. CDR3 nucleotide sequence: TGTGCCAGCAGTTACTCAGCGGGAGGGCCCGCCGGGGAGCTGTTTTTT. Protein sequence: CASSYSAGGPAGELFF.

The chain couples TRBV14 to TRBJ2-2; no firm D call. The CDR3 runs to 12 residues. V lost 6 bases and J 4 bases, leaving 6 bases between the germline ends. Germline loops: CDR1 SGHDN, CDR2 FVKESK. CDR3 DNA sequence: TGTGCCAGCAGTAAGAGCACCGGGGAGCTGTTTTTT. Its protein product is CASSKSTGELFF. The variable domain in full, with the rest retrieved from reference TRBV14 and TRBJ2-2, is EAGVTQFPSHSVIEKGQTVTLRCDPISGHDNLYWYRRVMGKEIKFLLHFVKESKQDESGMPNNRFLAERTGGTYSTLKVQPAELEDSGVYFCASSKSTGELFFGEGSRLTVL.

The V and J genes are TRBV27 and TRBJ2-7, with D perhaps TRBD1 (7 bases). Germline CDR1 is MNHEY and CDR2 is SMNVEV (reference sequence). This CDR3 is built from 14 residues. The germline V and J ends were trimmed by 0 bases and 5 bases, with 11 bases remaining between them. CDR3: CASSLSAGGHEQYF. Written as DNA, the CDR3 is TGTGCCAGCAGTTTATCCGCAGGGGGGCACGAGCAGTACTTC.

The CDR3 spells CASRGGPGLDQETQYF. Here the CDR3 DNA reads TGTGCCAGCAGGGGGGGACCAGGACTAGACCAAGAGACCCAGTACTTC. This rearrangement joins TRBV7-8 to TRBJ2-5; 7 bases agree with TRBD2. The junction had 10 bases not matched to a gene; V was cut back by 6 bases and J by 0 bases. This CDR3 has 16 amino acids. Germline assignment: CDR1 SGHVS and CDR2 FQNEAQ.

The table lists this clone with a count of one. The rearrangement joins TRBV7-9 to TRBJ2-1; D perhaps matches TRBD1 (5 bases). Germline values: CDR1 SEHNR, CDR2 FQNEAQ (reference sequence). This CDR3 is 14 amino acids long. The germline V and J ends were trimmed by 0 bases and 4 bases, with 7 bases remaining between them. The CDR3 sequence is CASSLADSYNEQFF. The CDR3 DNA sequence: TGTGCCAGCAGCTTAGCCGACAGTTACAATGAGCAGTTCTTC.

In its sample, this clone was seen once. The chain employs TRBV7-9 and TRBJ2-1, with 7 bases fitting TRBD1. The V segment lost 5 bases and the J segment 8 bases; nucleotides outside the gene matches: 0. The germline gives CDR1 SEHNR, CDR2 FQNEAQ (reference sequence). CDR3 length equals 11 residues. CDR3 sequence reads: CASSQGDEQFF. In nucleotides, the CDR3 is TGTGCCAGCAGCCAGGGGGATGAGCAGTTCTTC.

Note on this clone: Other DNA sequences within the sample encode an identical CDR3. The rearrangement uses TRBV9 and TRBJ2-2, with D uncertain. Between the trimmed V and J ends, which lost 0 bases and 3 bases, there was a span of 6 bases. The CDR3 consists of 14 residues. Per the germline V gene, CDR1 is SGDLS and CDR2 is YYNGEE. The CDR3 loop reads CASSVVGDTGELFF. The CDR3 bases are TGTGCCAGCAGCGTAGTAGGTGACACCGGGGAGCTGTTTTTT.

Only one count was recorded for this clone. J is TRBJ2-5 and V is TRBV7-9; no firm D call. Germline CDR1 and CDR2: SEHNR and FQNEAQ (reference sequence). V was clipped by 8 bases and J by 5 bases, with 12 bases between them. The CDR3 runs 12 residues. The CDR3 DNA is TGTGCCAGCTCATTAAGCTGGGAGACCCAGTACTTC. Its translation is CASSLSWETQYF.

V gene TRBV5-4 combines with J gene TRBJ2-1, with 9 bases that match TRBD2. CDR1 and CDR2 (germline): SGHNT, YYREEE (reference sequence). Trimming took 5 bases from V and 7 from J; bases not matched to a gene: 13. The CDR3 extends over 16 amino acids. The chain's CDR3 is CASRDPSAGGENEQFF. For the CDR3, the DNA is TGTGCCAGCAGGGACCCTTCTGCGGGAGGGGAGAATGAGCAGTTCTTC.

The V gene is TRBV27, the J gene TRBJ2-3; maybe TRBD1 (5 bases). V lost 5 bases and J lost 3, with 15 bases in between. The CDR3 has 15 amino acids. Germline assignment: CDR1 MNHEY and CDR2 SMNVEV (reference sequence). This chain's CDR3 is CASSVDSSLTDTQYF. The CDR3 region has the DNA TGTGCCAGCAGTGTTGACAGTAGCTTAACAGATACGCAGTATTTT.

For the CDR3, the DNA is TGTGCCAGCAGCCTGGTGGCGGGGGGCAATGAGCAGTTCTTC. This gives the protein CASSLVAGGNEQFF. This chain joins TRBV7-9 and TRBJ2-1; 8 positions agree with TRBD2. This CDR3 spans 14 amino acids. Germline V lookup: CDR1 SEHNR, CDR2 FQNEAQ (reference sequence). Trimming removed 5 bases from V and 6 bases from J; junction bases left unmatched: 6.

This clone appeared once. This chain joins TRBV6-5 and TRBJ2-1; 8 bases are shared with TRBD1. From germline, CDR1 is MNHEY and CDR2 SVGAGI. The CDR3 spans 16 residues. V shed 0 bases, J shed 7 bases, and the junction held 8 bases outside the gene matches. CDR3 in amino acids: CASSYSQQGGWNEQFF. The CDR3 DNA follows: TGTGCCAGCAGTTACTCCCAACAGGGGGGTTGGAATGAGCAGTTCTTC.

In its sample, this clone was seen once. This chain joins TRBV7-6 and TRBJ1-5, with D uncertain. CDR1 and CDR2 (germline): SGHVS, FNYEAQ. Between the trimmed V and J ends, which lost 2 bases and 4 bases, there was a span of 9 bases. The CDR3 is 14 residues long. The CDR3 DNA sequence: TGTGCCAGCAGCTTATTTGGGATAAATCAGCCCCAGCATTTT. Amino acids: CASSLFGINQPQHF.

This clone has just one count. J is TRBJ2-3 and V is TRBV7-6, with D maybe TRBD1 (6 bases). The CDR3 covers 15 residues. From germline, CDR1 is SGHVS and CDR2 FNYEAQ. The germline V and J ends were trimmed by 1 base and 0 bases, with 8 bases remaining between them. CDR3 sequence (DNA): TGTGCCAGCAGCTTAGTAACAGGGAGCACAGATACGCAGTATTTT. It translates to CASSLVTGSTDTQYF.